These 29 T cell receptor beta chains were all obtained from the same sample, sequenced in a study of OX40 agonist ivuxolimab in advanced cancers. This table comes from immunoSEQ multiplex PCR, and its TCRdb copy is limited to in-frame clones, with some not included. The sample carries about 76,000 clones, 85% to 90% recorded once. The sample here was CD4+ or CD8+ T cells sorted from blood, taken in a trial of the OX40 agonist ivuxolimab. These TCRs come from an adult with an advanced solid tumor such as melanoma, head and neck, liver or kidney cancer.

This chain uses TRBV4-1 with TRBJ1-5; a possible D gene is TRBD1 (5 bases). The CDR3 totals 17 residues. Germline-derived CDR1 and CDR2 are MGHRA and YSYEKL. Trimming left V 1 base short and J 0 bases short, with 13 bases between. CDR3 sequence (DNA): TGCGCCAGCAGCCAAGGTGGGACGCAAGATAGCAATCAGCCCCAGCATTTT. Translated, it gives CASSQGGTQDSNQPQHF.

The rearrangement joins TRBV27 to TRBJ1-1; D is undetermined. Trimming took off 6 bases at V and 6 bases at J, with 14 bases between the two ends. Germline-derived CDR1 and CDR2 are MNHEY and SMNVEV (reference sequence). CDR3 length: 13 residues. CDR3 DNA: TGTGCCAGCAGACCCGGGTTGGGTCCTGAAGCTTTCTTT. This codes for CASRPGLGPEAFF.

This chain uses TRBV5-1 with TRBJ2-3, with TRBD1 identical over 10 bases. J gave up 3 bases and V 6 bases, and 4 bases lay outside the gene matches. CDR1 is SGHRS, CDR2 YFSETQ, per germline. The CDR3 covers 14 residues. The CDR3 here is CASIPGQGTDTQYF. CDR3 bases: TGCGCCAGCATCCCGGGACAGGGGACAGATACGCAGTATTTT.

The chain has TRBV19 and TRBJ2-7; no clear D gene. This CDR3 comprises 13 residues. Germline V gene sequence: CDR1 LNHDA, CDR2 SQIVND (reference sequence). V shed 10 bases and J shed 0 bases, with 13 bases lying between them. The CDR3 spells CATGPGNSYEQYV. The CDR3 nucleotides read TGTGCCACCGGCCCTGGGAACTCCTACGAGCAGTACGTC.

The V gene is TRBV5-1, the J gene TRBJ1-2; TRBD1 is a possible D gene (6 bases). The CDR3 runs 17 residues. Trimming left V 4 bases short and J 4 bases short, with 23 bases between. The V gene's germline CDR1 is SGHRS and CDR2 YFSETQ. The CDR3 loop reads CASSLSKQGSSPYGYTF. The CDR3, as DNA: TGCGCCAGCAGCCTATCCAAACAGGGTTCGTCGCCCTATGGCTACACCTTC.

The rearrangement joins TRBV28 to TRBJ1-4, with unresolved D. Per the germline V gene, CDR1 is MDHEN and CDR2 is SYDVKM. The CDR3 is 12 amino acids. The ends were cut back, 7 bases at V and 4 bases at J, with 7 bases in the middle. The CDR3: CASNSDNEKLFF. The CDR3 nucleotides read TGTGCCAGCAACTCGGATAATGAAAAACTGTTTTTT.

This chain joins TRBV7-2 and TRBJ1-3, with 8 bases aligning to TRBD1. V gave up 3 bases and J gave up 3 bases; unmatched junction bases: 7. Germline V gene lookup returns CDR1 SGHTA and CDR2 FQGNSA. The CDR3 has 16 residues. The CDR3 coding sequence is TGTGCCAGCAGCTTTCTCAGGGGGCTAGGTGGAAACACCATATATTTT. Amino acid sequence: CASSFLRGLGGNTIYF.

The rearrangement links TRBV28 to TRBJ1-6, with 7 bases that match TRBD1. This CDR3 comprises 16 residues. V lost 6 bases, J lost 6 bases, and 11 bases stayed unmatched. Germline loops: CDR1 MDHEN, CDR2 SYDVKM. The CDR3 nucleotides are TGTGCCAGCAGGGAAGGGGGCCGGAGCCGTAATTCACCCCTCCACTTT. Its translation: CASREGGRSRNSPLHF.

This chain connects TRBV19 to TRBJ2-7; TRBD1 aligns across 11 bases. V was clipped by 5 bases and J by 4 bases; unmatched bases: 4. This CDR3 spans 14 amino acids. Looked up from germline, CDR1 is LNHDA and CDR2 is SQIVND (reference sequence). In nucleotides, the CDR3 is TGTGCCAGTAGTTCGGGACAGGGGGGATACGAGCAGTACTTC. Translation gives CASSSGQGGYEQYF.

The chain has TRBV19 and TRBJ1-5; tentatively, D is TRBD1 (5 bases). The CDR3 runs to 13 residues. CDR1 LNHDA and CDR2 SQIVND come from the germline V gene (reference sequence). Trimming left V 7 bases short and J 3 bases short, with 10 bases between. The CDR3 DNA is TGTGCCAGTACCGGACAAGTCAATCAGCCCCAGCATTTT. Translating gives CASTGQVNQPQHF.

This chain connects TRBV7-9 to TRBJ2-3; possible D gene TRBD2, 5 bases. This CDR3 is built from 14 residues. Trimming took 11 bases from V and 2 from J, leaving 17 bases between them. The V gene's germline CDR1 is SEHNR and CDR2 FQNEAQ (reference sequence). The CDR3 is CAGRYGVNTDTQYF. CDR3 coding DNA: TGTGCCGGCCGTTACGGGGTAAACACAGATACGCAGTATTTT.

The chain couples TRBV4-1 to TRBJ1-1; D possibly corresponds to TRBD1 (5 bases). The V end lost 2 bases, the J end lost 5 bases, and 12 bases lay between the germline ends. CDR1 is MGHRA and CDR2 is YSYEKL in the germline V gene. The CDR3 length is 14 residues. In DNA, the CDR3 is TGCGCCAGCAGCCAACAGGGTGGTCGGACTGAAGCTTTCTTT. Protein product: CASSQQGGRTEAFF.

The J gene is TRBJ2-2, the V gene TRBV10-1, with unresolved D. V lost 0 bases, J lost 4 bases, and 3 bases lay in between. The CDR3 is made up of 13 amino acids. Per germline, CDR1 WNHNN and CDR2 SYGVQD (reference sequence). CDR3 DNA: TGCGCCAGCAGTGAGTCCGGCACCGGGGAGCTGTTTTTT. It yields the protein CASSESGTGELFF.

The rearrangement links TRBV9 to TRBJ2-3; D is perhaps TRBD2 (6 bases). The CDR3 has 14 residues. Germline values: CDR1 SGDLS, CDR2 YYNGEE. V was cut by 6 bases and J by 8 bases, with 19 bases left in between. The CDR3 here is CASTQGAQEGTQYF. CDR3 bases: TGTGCCAGCACCCAGGGAGCGCAGGAGGGTACGCAGTATTTT.

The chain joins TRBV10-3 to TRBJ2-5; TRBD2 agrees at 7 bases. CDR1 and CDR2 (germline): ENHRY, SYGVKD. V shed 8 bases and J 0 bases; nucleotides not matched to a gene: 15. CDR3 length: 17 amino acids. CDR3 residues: CAISGSSGASDQETQYF. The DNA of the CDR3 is TGTGCCATCTCGGGTAGCAGCGGGGCTTCGGACCAAGAGACCCAGTACTTC.

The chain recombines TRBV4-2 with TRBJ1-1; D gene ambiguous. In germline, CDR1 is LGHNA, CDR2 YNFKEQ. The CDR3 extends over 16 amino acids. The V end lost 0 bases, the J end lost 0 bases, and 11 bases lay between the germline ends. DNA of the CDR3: TGTGCCAGCAGCCAAGATCATCTGAACATGAACACTGAAGCTTTCTTT. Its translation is CASSQDHLNMNTEAFF.

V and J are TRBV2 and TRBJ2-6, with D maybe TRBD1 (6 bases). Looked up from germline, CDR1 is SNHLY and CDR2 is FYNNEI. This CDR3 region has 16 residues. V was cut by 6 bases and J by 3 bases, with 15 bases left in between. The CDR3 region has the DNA TGTGCCAGCAGGCCAGGGGCATCTGGTGGGGCCAACGTCCTGACTTTC. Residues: CASRPGASGGANVLTF.

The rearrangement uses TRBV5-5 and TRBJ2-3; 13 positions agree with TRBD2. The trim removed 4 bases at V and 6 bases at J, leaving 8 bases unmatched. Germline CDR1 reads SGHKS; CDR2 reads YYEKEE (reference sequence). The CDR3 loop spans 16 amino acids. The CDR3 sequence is CASSPLAGGPGDTQYF. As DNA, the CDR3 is TGTGCCAGCAGCCCACTAGCGGGGGGGCCGGGGGATACGCAGTATTTT.

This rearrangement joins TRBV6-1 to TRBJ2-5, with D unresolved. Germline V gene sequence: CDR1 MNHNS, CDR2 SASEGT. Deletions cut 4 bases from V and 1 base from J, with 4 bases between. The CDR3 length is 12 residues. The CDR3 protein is CASSGFQETQYF. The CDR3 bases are TGTGCCAGCAGTGGCTTCCAAGAGACCCAGTACTTC.

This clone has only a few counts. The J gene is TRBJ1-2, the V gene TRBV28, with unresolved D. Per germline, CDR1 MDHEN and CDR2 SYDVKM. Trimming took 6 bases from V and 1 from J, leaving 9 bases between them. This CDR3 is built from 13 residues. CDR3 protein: CASSKSFNYGYTF. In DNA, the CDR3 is TGTGCCAGCAGCAAGTCTTTTAACTATGGCTACACCTTC.

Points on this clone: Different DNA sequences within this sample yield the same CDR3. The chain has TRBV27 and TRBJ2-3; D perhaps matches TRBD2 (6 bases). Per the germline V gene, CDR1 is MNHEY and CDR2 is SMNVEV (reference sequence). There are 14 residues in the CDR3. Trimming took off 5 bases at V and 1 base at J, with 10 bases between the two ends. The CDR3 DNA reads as TGTGCCAGCAGTATAGGGACTGGCACAGATACGCAGTATTTT. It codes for CASSIGTGTDTQYF.

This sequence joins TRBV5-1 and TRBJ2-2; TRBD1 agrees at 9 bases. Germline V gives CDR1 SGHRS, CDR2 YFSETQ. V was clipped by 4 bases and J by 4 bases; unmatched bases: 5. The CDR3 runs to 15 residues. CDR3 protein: CASSGTGGPTGELFF. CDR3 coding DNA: TGCGCCAGCAGCGGAACAGGGGGCCCCACCGGGGAGCTGTTTTTT.

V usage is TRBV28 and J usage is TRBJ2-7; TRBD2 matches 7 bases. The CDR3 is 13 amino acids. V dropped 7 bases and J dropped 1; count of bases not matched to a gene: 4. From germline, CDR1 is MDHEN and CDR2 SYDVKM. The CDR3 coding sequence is TGTGCCAGCACCGAGGGAGGGTCCTACGAGCAGTACGTC. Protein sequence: CASTEGGSYEQYV.

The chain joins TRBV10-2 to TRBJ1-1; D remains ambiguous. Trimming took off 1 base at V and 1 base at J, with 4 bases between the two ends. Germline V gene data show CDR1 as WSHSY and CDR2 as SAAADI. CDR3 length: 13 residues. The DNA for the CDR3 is TGCGCCAGCAGTGAGTTAGGGAACACTGAAGCTTTCTTT. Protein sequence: CASSELGNTEAFF.

The DNA for the CDR3 is TGTGCCAGCAGTCCGGGACAGGGGACGAACATTCAGTACTTC. This translates into CASSPGQGTNIQYF. This chain joins TRBV6-5 and TRBJ2-4, with 10 bases lining up with TRBD1. After removal of 5 bases from V and 7 bases from J, the junction contained 5 bases not matched to a gene. The CDR3 is 14 amino acids. Germline V lookup: CDR1 MNHEY, CDR2 SVGAGI.

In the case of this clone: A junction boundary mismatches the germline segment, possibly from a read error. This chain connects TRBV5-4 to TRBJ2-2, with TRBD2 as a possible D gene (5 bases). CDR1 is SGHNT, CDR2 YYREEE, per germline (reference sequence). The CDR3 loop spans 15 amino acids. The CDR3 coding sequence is TGTGCCAGCAGCTTGGGGGAGAAGGGCATCGGGGAGCCGTTTTTT. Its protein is CASSLGEKGIGEPFF.

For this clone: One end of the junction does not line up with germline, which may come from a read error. The DNA of the CDR3 is TGCGTGCAGGGTCTTAATTCACCCCTCCACTTT. It specifies CVQGLNSPLHF. This chain links TRBV6-4 with TRBJ1-6; TRBD1 might be the D (5 bases). The CDR3 has 11 residues. The germline V gene has CDR1 MRHNA and CDR2 SNTAGT.

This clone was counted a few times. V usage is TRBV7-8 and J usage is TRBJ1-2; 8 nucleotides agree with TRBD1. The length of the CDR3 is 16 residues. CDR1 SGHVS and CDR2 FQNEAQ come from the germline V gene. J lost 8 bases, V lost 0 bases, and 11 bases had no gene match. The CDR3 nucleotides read TGTGCCAGCAGCTTAGCCCCCCCTCAGGGGGCGCAGGGCTACACCTTC. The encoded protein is CASSLAPPQGAQGYTF.

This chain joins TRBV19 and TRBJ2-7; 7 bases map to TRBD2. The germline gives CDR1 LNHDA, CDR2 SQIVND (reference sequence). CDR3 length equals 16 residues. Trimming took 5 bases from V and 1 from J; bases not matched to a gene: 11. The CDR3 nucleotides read TGTGCCAGTAGTGGAACAAGGGAGGGAATGTCCTACGAGCAGTACTTC. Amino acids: CASSGTREGMSYEQYF.